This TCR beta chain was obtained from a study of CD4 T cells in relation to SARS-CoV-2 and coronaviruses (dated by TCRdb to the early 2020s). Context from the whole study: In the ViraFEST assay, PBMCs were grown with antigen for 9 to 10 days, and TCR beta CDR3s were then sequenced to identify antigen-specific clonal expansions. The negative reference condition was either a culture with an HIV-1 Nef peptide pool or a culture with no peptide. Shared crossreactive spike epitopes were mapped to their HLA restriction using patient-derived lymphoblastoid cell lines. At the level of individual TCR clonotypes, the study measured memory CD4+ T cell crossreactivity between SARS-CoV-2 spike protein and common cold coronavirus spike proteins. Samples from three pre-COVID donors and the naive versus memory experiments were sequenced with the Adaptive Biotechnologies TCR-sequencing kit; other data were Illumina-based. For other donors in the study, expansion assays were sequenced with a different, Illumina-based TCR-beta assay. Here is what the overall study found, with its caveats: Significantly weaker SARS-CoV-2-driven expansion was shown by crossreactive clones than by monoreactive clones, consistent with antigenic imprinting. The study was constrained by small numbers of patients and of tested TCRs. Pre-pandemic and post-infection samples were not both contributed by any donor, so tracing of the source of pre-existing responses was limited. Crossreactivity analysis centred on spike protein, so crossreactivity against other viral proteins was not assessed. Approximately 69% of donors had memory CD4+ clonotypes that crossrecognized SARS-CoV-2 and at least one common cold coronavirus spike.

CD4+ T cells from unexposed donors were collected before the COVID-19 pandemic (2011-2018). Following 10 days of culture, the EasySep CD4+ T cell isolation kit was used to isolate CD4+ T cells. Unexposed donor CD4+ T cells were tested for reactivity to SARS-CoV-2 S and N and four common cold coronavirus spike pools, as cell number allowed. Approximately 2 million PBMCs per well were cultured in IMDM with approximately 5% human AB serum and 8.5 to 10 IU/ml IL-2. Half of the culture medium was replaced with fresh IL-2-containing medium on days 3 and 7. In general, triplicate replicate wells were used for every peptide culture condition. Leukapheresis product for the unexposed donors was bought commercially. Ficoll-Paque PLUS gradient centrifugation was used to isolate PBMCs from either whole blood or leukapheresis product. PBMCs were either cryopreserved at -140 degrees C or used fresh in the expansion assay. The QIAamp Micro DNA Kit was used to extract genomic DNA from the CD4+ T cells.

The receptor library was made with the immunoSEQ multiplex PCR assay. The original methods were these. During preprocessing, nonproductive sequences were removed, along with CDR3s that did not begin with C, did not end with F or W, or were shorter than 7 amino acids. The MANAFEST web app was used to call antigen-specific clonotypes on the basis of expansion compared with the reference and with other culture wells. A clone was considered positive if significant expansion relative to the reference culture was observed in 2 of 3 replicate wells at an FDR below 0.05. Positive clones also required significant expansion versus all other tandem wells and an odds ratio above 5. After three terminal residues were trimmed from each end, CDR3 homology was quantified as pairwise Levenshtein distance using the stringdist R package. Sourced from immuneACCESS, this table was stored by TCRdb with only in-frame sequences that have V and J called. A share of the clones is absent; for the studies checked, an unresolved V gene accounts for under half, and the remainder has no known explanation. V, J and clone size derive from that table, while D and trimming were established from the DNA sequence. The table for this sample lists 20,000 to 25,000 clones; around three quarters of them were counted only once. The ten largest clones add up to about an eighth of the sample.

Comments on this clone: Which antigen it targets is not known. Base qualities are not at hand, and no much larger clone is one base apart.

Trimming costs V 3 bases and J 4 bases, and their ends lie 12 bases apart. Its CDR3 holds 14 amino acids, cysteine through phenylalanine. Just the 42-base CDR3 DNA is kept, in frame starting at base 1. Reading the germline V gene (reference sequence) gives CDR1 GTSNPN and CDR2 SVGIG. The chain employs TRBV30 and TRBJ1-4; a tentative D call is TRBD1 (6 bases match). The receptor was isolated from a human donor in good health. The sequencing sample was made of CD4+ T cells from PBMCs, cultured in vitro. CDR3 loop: CAWSRTDGNEKLFF. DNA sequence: TGTGCCTGGAGCCGGACAGATGGTAATGAAAAACTGTTTTTT.